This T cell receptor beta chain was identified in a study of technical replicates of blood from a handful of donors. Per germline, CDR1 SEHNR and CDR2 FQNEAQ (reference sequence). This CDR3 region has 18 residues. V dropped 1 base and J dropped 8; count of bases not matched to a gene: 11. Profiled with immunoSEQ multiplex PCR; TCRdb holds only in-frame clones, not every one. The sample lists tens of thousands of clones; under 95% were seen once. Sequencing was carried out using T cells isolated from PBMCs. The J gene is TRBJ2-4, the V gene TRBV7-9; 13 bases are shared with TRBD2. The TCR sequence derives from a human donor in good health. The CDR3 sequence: CASSLGRTSGRAGDIQYF. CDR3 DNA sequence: TGTGCCAGCAGCTTAGGCCGGACTAGCGGGAGAGCGGGGGACATTCAGTACTTC.